A selection of T cell receptor beta chains follows, all from one sample in a study of ipilimumab plus nivolumab after autologous stem cell transplantation. The assay was immunoSEQ multiplex PCR, and TCRdb's table has in-frame clones only and misses some. The data hold approximately 12,000 clones, with 69% observed a single time. This specimen was PBMCs, taken in a trial of ipilimumab plus nivolumab as post-transplant consolidation. The receptors shown here come from a male donor with diffuse large B-cell lymphoma. Each CDR3 is given with its conserved first and last residue. A D gene is named only where the DNA matches it firmly. The size of a clone is reported for some rows only, either as once, few or many, or as a class for expanded clones.

d_call j_call v_call clone_size cdr3_aa cdr3_nt
NA TRBJ2-5 TRBV18 NA CASSPGLQETQYF TGTGCCAGCTCACCCGGCTTACAAGAGACCCAGTACTTC
NA TRBJ1-1 TRBV4-1 NA CASSQRDLGNTEAFF TGCGCCAGCAGCCAACGGGACTTAGGAAACACTGAAGCTTTCTTT
NA TRBJ2-7 TRBV5-4 NA CASSRLGDGSYEQYF TGTGCCAGCAGCCGCCTGGGGGACGGCTCCTACGAGCAGTACTTC
NA TRBJ2-2 TRBV5-1 NA CASSLISGVSNTGELFF TGCGCCAGCAGCTTGATTTCCGGGGTATCGAACACCGGGGAGCTGTTTTTT
TRBD1 TRBJ2-3 TRBV2 NA CASTGTASSTDTQYF TGTGCCAGCACCGGGACAGCCTCTAGCACAGATACGCAGTATTTT
NA TRBJ1-1 TRBV5-6 medium-sized CASSLRGTEAFF TGTGCCAGCAGCTTGCGGGGCACTGAAGCTTTCTTT
TRBD1 TRBJ2-2 TRBV7-9 NA CASSLWGTARSGELFF TGTGCCAGCAGCTTATGGGGGACAGCTCGGTCCGGGGAGCTGTTTTTT
TRBD2 TRBJ2-1 TRBV7-2 NA CASSLLAGSNNEQFF TGTGCCAGCAGCTTATTAGCGGGATCTAACAATGAGCAGTTCTTC
NA TRBJ2-1 TRBV11-2 NA CASSHLSSYNEQFF TGTGCCAGCAGCCATCTTAGCTCCTACAATGAGCAGTTCTTC
NA TRBJ1-2 TRBV25-1 NA CASRGALYGYTF TGTGCCAGCAGAGGGGCCCTCTATGGCTACACCTTC
NA TRBJ1-1 TRBV19 NA CASSIVSGAGTEAFF TGTGCCAGTAGTATAGTATCAGGGGCGGGGACTGAAGCTTTCTTT
NA TRBJ1-2 TRBV9 NA CASSILENGTDRYGYTF TGTGCCAGCAGCATATTAGAGAACGGGACCGATCGATATGGCTACACCTTC
TRBD1 TRBJ2-2 TRBV19 NA CASSFWDSSNTGELFF TGTGCCAGTAGTTTCTGGGACAGCTCGAACACCGGGGAGCTGTTTTTT
NA TRBJ1-1 TRBV15 NA CATSEERTGFAFF TGTGCCACCAGCGAAGAAAGAACAGGGTTTGCTTTCTTT
NA TRBJ1-2 TRBV29-1 NA CSVESPWGIDNYGYTF TGCAGCGTTGAATCCCCTTGGGGCATAGATAACTATGGCTACACCTTC
NA TRBJ1-6 TRBV5-4 few CASSFGGNSPLHF TGTGCCAGCAGCTTCGGGGGCAATTCACCCCTCCACTTT
NA TRBJ2-3 TRBV29-1 NA CSVDDSLKPTDTQYF TGCAGCGTCGACGACAGCTTGAAACCAACAGATACGCAGTATTTT
TRBD2 TRBJ2-1 TRBV19 once CASTKTSGVYNEQFF TGTGCCAGTACCAAGACTAGCGGCGTTTACAATGAGCAGTTCTTC
NA TRBJ2-7 TRBV5-1 NA CASSYSYEQYF TGCGCCAGCAGCTACTCCTACGAGCAGTACTTC
NA TRBJ1-5 TRBV6-6 NA CASSFAGRNQPQHF TGTGCCAGCAGTTTCGCAGGGCGGAATCAGCCCCAGCATTTT
TRBD2 TRBJ2-1 TRBV2 once CASSDAGLAGGLYYNEQFF TGTGCCAGCAGTGACGCGGGACTAGCGGGAGGGCTGTATTACAATGAGCAGTTCTTC
NA TRBJ1-2 TRBV9 NA CASSVDERGYTF TGTGCCAGCAGCGTAGATGAGAGGGGCTACACCTTC
NA TRBJ2-2 TRBV5-1 NA CASSETTGNTGELFF TGCGCCAGCAGCGAGACGACAGGGAACACCGGGGAGCTGTTTTTT
TRBD1 TRBJ1-1 TRBV7-9 NA CASSPRQGGNTEAFF TGTGCCAGCAGCCCTAGACAGGGGGGGAACACTGAAGCTTTCTTT
NA TRBJ2-7 TRBV29-1 NA CSVGQAVGGGWGHEQYF TGCAGCGTTGGACAGGCAGTGGGCGGGGGCTGGGGCCACGAGCAGTACTTC
NA TRBJ1-2 TRBV30 NA CAWSLENGYTF TGTGCCTGGAGTCTAGAAAATGGCTACACCTTC
NA TRBJ1-5 TRBV11-2 NA CASSLEASSNQPQHF TGTGCCAGCAGCTTAGAGGCGAGTAGCAATCAGCCCCAGCATTTT
NA TRBJ2-3 TRBV7-9 NA CASSSSSADTQYF TGTGCCAGCAGCTCCAGCTCGGCAGATACGCAGTATTTT
TRBD2 TRBJ2-3 TRBV2 NA CASSVELAGGLQADTQYF TGTGCCAGCAGTGTTGAGCTAGCGGGGGGATTACAGGCAGATACGCAGTATTTT
TRBD1 TRBJ2-7 TRBV6-5 NA CASSHRGASSYEQYF TGTGCCAGCAGCCACAGGGGAGCAAGCTCCTACGAGCAGTACTTC
TRBD2 TRBJ2-3 TRBV19 few CASSIVELAGVSTQYF TGTGCCAGTAGTATAGTAGAACTAGCGGGGGTTAGTACGCAGTATTTT
TRBD1 TRBJ1-1 TRBV7-9 few CASRVGQAGDTEAFF TGTGCCAGCAGGGTAGGACAGGCTGGGGACACTGAAGCTTTCTTT
NA TRBJ2-1 TRBV12-5 NA CASGSTENSYNEQFF TGTGCTAGTGGATCGACAGAGAACTCCTACAATGAGCAGTTCTTC
NA TRBJ2-3 TRBV6-6 NA CASSRWDLPDTQYF TGTGCCAGCTCTAGGTGGGACCTGCCAGATACGCAGTATTTT
NA TRBJ1-1 TRBV5-1 NA CASSSNRVGTEAFF TGCGCCAGCAGCTCTAACAGGGTGGGCACTGAAGCTTTCTTT
TRBD1 TRBJ2-1 TRBV6-5 NA CASSYPTGTGEQFF TGTGCCAGCAGTTACCCGACAGGGACGGGTGAGCAGTTCTTC
NA TRBJ2-1 TRBV21-1 NA CASSVTLAGGHEQFF TGTGCCAGCAGCGTGACTCTAGCGGGAGGCCATGAGCAGTTCTTC
NA TRBJ1-2 TRBV21-1 NA CASSKAQDGSTNYGYTF TGTGCCAGCAGCAAAGCGCAGGATGGCAGCACCAACTATGGCTACACCTTC
TRBD2 TRBJ2-5 TRBV27 once CASSFSAGGVEQYF TGTGCCAGCAGTTTCTCAGCGGGGGGGGTGGAGCAGTACTTC
NA TRBJ1-1 TRBV11-3 NA CASSSRLGYTEAFF TGTGCCAGCAGCTCCAGACTTGGATACACTGAAGCTTTCTTT
TRBD1 TRBJ2-5 TRBV5-4 few CASSPPRTGGAGETQYF TGTGCCAGCAGCCCGCCCCGGACAGGGGGCGCCGGGGAGACCCAGTACTTC
NA TRBJ1-6 TRBV30 NA CAWSVLPDSPNSPLHF TGTGCCTGGAGTGTACTCCCCGACAGTCCTAATTCACCCCTCCACTTT
NA TRBJ1-1 TRBV10-3 NA CAIRRQENTEAFF TGTGCCATCAGGAGACAGGAGAACACTGAAGCTTTCTTT